This is a list of T cell receptor beta chains from one sample in a study of regulatory T cells in long-lasting Graves disease. TCRdb called the multiplex PCR reads again in MiXCR, with one record for every CDR3 protein. The data contain about 560,000 distinct CDR3 sequences, about 15% of them singletons. The same sample was also used in a study of T cells in Graves' hyperthyroidism and ophthalmopathy.

The sequencing here drew on peripheral blood mononuclear cells (PBMCs), taken at new diagnosis, from a patient treated with antithyroid drugs. The receptor source for this set is a man younger than 35 with Graves disease. The CDR3 runs from the conserved cysteine through the conserved F or W. A D gene is named only where the DNA matches it firmly. Size is stated for part of the rows, as once, few or many counts, or as a class when the clone is expanded.

D gene	V gene	clone size	J gene	CDR3 protein	CDR3 DNA
NA	TRBV30	few	TRBJ2-3	CAWSVLGTGVDTQYF	TGTGCCTGGAGTGTCCTGGGGACGGGAGTAGATACGCAGTATTTT
TRBD1	TRBV20-1	NA	TRBJ2-3	CSARRTGRTDTQYF	TGCAGTGCTAGGAGGACAGGCCGCACAGATACGCAGTATTTT
NA	TRBV27	many	TRBJ2-3	CASSLIAADSTDTQYF	TGTGCCAGCAGTTTAATTGCGGCCGACAGCACAGATACGCAGTATTTT
NA	TRBV4-1	once	TRBJ2-7	CASSQDPYTYEQYF	TGCGCCAGCAGCCAAGATCCCTATACCTACGAGCAGTACTTC
NA	TRBV11-2	many	TRBJ2-2	CASSLTRSNTGELFF	TGTGCCAGCAGCCTGACGAGATCGAACACCGGGGAGCTGTTTTTT
TRBD2	TRBV4-1	few	TRBJ2-1	CASSQDSFPGLAGRNEQFF	TGCGCCAGCAGCCAAGATAGTTTCCCCGGGCTAGCGGGAAGGAATGAGCAGTTCTTC
TRBD2	TRBV4-2	once	TRBJ2-7	CASSRFTSGRAYEQYF	TGTGCCAGCAGCCGATTCACTAGCGGGAGGGCCTACGAGCAGTACTTC
TRBD2	TRBV10-1	few	TRBJ2-7	CASSPSGRASGEQYF	TGCGCCAGCAGCCCAAGCGGGAGGGCCTCTGGCGAGCAGTACTTC
NA	TRBV6-2/TRBV6-3	many	TRBJ1-1	CASSYLNTEAFF	TGTGCCAGCAGTTATTTGAACACTGAAGCTTTCTTT
NA	TRBV5-1	NA	TRBJ2-2	CASSSTDLNTGELFF	TGCGCCAGCAGCTCGACGGACTTGAACACCGGGGAGCTGTTTTTT
TRBD2	TRBV9	many	TRBJ2-5	CASSAGLAGVETQYF	TGTGCCAGCAGCGCGGGACTAGCGGGAGTGGAGACCCAGTACTTC
NA	TRBV6-2/TRBV6-3	many	TRBJ2-7	CASSYSSRGSYEQYF	TGTGCCAGCAGTTACTCGAGCCGGGGCTCCTACGAGCAGTACTTC
NA	TRBV12-5	medium-sized	TRBJ2-2	CASGLPDRQFGELFF	TGTGCTAGTGGTTTGCCGGATCGACAGTTCGGGGAGCTGTTTTTT
TRBD2	TRBV7-2	many	TRBJ2-1	CASSPPGLAASGEQFF	TGTGCCAGCAGTCCCCCGGGACTAGCGGCCTCGGGGGAGCAGTTCTTC
NA	TRBV12-5	many	TRBJ1-1	CASGEQGGETEAFF	TGTGCTAGTGGGGAACAGGGAGGAGAGACTGAAGCTTTCTTT
NA	TRBV24-1	NA	TRBJ2-1	CATSAGGASYNEQFF	TGTGCCACCAGTGCGGGGGGCGCGAGTTACAATGAGCAGTTCTTC
NA	TRBV5-6	once	TRBJ1-4	CATRPKGGEKLFF	TGTGCCACCAGGCCGAAGGGGGGTGAAAAACTGTTTTTT
NA	TRBV7-9	few	TRBJ1-4	CASSAEELVNEKLFF	TGTGCCAGCAGTGCAGAGGAACTGGTTAATGAAAAACTGTTTTTT
TRBD1	TRBV14	NA	TRBJ2-7	CASSRDRDDEQYF	TGTGCCAGCAGCCGTGACAGGGACGACGAGCAGTACTTC
NA	TRBV20-1	few	TRBJ2-3	CSAEGGGRDTQYF	TGCAGTGCCGAAGGTGGCGGTAGAGATACGCAGTATTTT
TRBD2	TRBV5-1	NA	TRBJ2-1	CASRYREGEQFF	TGCGCCAGCAGGTATCGGGAGGGGGAGCAGTTCTTC
TRBD1	TRBV5-1	NA	TRBJ2-2	CASSSGTGQPGELFF	TGTGCCAGCAGCTCCGGGACAGGGCAGCCCGGGGAGCTGTTTTTT
TRBD2	TRBV13	NA	TRBJ2-7	CASSSTTRLADSYEQYF	TGTGCCAGCAGCTCCACCACAAGACTAGCGGACTCCTACGAGCAGTACTTC
NA	TRBV11-2	few	TRBJ2-3	CASSQEARTDTQYF	TGTGCCAGCAGCCAAGAGGCCAGAACAGATACGCAGTATTTT
NA	TRBV13	many	TRBJ2-4	CASSQLAEGGNIQYF	TGTGCCAGCAGTCAGTTAGCGGAGGGGGGGAACATTCAGTACTTC
TRBD1	TRBV19	NA	TRBJ1-5	CASSSRDSQNQPQHF	TGTGCCAGTAGTAGTCGGGACAGTCAAAATCAGCCCCAGCATTTT
TRBD1	TRBV29-1	NA	TRBJ2-6	CSVEDPRDRVTGANVLTF	TGCAGCGTTGAAGATCCCCGGGACAGGGTAACCGGGGCCAACGTCCTGACTTTC
NA	TRBV7-3	NA	TRBJ2-1	CASSPTGAGVGDEQLF	TGTGCCAGCAGCCCCACGGGGGCGGGAGTGGGCGATGAGCAGCTCTTC
NA	TRBV5-1	few	TRBJ1-5	CASSPSSGVFQPQHF	TGCGCCAGCAGCCCCTCATCAGGGGTTTTTCAGCCCCAGCATTTT
NA	TRBV6-2/TRBV6-3	NA	TRBJ2-3	CASSSLGVNTDTQYF	TGTGCCAGCTCATCCCTCGGGGTGAACACAGATACGCAGTATTTT
NA	TRBV28	many	TRBJ2-5	CASSPFGALQETQYF	TGTGCCAGCAGTCCCTTCGGGGCCCTCCAAGAGACCCAGTACTTC
TRBD1	TRBV6-1	many	TRBJ1-5	CASSSTGQGHSNQPQHF	TGTGCCAGCAGTAGTACGGGACAGGGGCATAGCAATCAGCCCCAGCATTTT
NA	TRBV2	NA	TRBJ2-1	CASPRTGVGQFF	TGTGCCAGCCCCCGGACGGGAGTTGGGCAGTTCTTC